The 19 T cell receptor beta chains below were found in one sample sequenced in a study of T cell changes during pregnancy in multiple sclerosis. Assay: immunoSEQ multiplex PCR; the TCRdb copy retains only in-frame clones and omits some. The table has over 20,000 clones, about 90% seen once. The sample was CD4+ T cells from peripheral blood mononuclear cells, taken in the third trimester of pregnancy. These receptors all stem from a female donor in good health, enrolled as a control in a pregnancy study.

The chain links TRBV7-8 to TRBJ2-5; D perhaps matches TRBD1 (6 bases). Germline V lookup: CDR1 SGHVS, CDR2 FQNEAQ. Trimming cost V 3 bases and J 13 bases, with 15 bases left between them. The CDR3 spans 12 residues. CDR3 protein: CASSLSMGHGYF. CDR3 DNA: TGTGCCAGCAGCTTGTCTATGGGACATGGGTACTTC.

Comment on this clone: This likely comes from a read error, as the CDR3 has no conserved phenylalanine or tryptophan at its end. This rearrangement joins TRBV10-3 to TRBJ1-2, with a tentative D call TRBD1 (6 bases). The germline V gene encodes CDR1 ENHRY and CDR2 SYGVKD. CDR3 length: 15 amino acids. Trimming removed 5 bases from V and 3 bases from J, with 16 bases in between. The CDR3 DNA follows: TGTGCCATCAGTCCCGACAGGAATCGGTACTATGGCTACACCCTC. Residues: CAISPDRNRYYGYTL.

V gene TRBV28 combines with J gene TRBJ2-2; 7 bases fit TRBD2. With V trimmed by 3 bases and J by 5 bases, 6 bases remained unmatched. The germline V gene has CDR1 MDHEN and CDR2 SYDVKM. This CDR3 region has 15 residues. CDR3 protein: CASSLSGVNTGELFF. The CDR3 nucleotides read TGTGCCAGCAGTTTGAGCGGGGTTAATACCGGGGAGCTGTTTTTT.

J is TRBJ1-6 and V is TRBV19; 7 nucleotides align to TRBD1. Germline V CDR1 and CDR2: LNHDA, SQIVND (reference sequence). The CDR3 loop spans 14 amino acids. V gave up 7 bases and J gave up 8 bases; unmatched junction bases: 8. Here the CDR3 reads CASTHRDSDSPLHF. CDR3 bases: TGTGCCAGTACGCACCGGGACAGTGATTCACCCCTCCACTTT.

The chain is built from TRBV27 and TRBJ1-2; TRBD1 matches at 8 bases. This CDR3 is built from 14 residues. Per the germline V gene, CDR1 is MNHEY and CDR2 is SMNVEV (reference sequence). V lost 7 bases and J lost 2; bases outside the gene matches: 6. CDR3 DNA: TGTGCCAGCACCACAGGGGGGTCGAACTATGGCTACACCTTC. This gives the protein CASTTGGSNYGYTF.

V is TRBV5-1 and J is TRBJ1-4; perhaps TRBD1 as D (6 bases). Germline loops: CDR1 SGHRS, CDR2 YFSETQ. This CDR3 spans 14 amino acids. V was cut by 7 bases and J by 7 bases, with 17 bases left in between. The CDR3 DNA reads TGCGCCAGCTCGGGTGACAGGCCGGGTGAAAAACTGTTTTTT. Its translation: CASSGDRPGEKLFF.

A word on this clone: At one end the junction does not follow the germline gene, possibly because of a read error. The J gene is TRBJ2-7, the V gene TRBV13; 10 nucleotides line up with TRBD2. This CDR3 spans 15 amino acids. Germline V gene sequence: CDR1 PRHDT, CDR2 FYEKMQ (reference sequence). CDR3 sequence reads: CASSLGLAGVHEQHF. For the CDR3, the DNA is TGTGCCAGCAGCTTAGGGCTAGCGGGGGTTCACGAGCAGCACTTC.

The J gene is TRBJ1-2, the V gene TRBV19; D remains unclear. The length of the CDR3 is 14 residues. Germline-derived CDR1 and CDR2 are LNHDA and SQIVND (reference sequence). V was trimmed by 6 bases and J by 4 bases, leaving 15 bases between them. The CDR3 reads CASRTLERFYGYTF. For the CDR3, the DNA is TGTGCCAGTAGGACTCTCGAACGATTCTATGGCTACACCTTC.

The genes are TRBV29-1 and TRBJ2-3; D possibly corresponds to TRBD2 (7 bases). The germline V gene encodes CDR1 SQVTM and CDR2 ANQGSEA. The V end was cut by 7 bases, the J end by 4 bases, with 18 bases between. This CDR3 has 14 residues. The CDR3, as DNA: TGCAGCGGAGGGGGGGTGGATATCTCAGATACGCAGTATTTT. Its translation: CSGGGVDISDTQYF.

This clone was observed a handful of times. The gene calls are TRBV4-2 and TRBJ2-3, with 11 bases that match TRBD2. CDR1 is LGHNA and CDR2 is YNFKEQ in the germline V gene. This CDR3 comprises 17 residues. After removal of 0 bases from V and 5 bases from J, the junction contained 7 bases not matched to a gene. The CDR3 sequence is CASSQEGSGGAKDTQYF. The DNA of the CDR3 is TGTGCCAGCAGCCAAGAAGGTAGCGGGGGGGCCAAAGATACGCAGTATTTT.

This clone was seen a single time. The chain employs TRBV12-5 and TRBJ1-3; 9 nucleotides align to TRBD1. Germline CDR1 LGHNT, CDR2 FRNRAP. J gave up 0 bases and V 0 bases, and 9 bases lay outside the gene matches. The CDR3 consists of 19 residues. CDR3 protein: CASGLVEQGANPSGNTIYF. CDR3 nucleotide sequence: TGTGCTAGTGGTTTGGTCGAACAGGGGGCCAATCCCTCTGGAAACACCATATATTTT. Looking up the rest from reference TRBV12-5 and TRBJ1-3 gives the full variable domain: DARVTQTPRHKVTEMGQEVTMRCQPILGHNTVFWYRQTMMQGLELLAYFRNRAPLDDSGMPKDRFSAEMPDATLATLKIQPSEPRDSAVYFCASGLVEQGANPSGNTIYFGEGSWLTVV.

This clone was seen a single time. The J gene is TRBJ1-5, the V gene TRBV19, with D perhaps matching TRBD1 (6 bases). CDR3 length: 17 residues. V lost 5 bases to trimming and J lost 7 bases, with 24 bases between them. CDR1 and CDR2 from the germline V gene are LNHDA and SQIVND (reference sequence). CDR3 residues: CASSHGQRQGHMQPQHF. CDR3 DNA: TGTGCCAGTAGTCACGGACAGCGGCAAGGGCATATGCAGCCCCAGCATTTT.

V is TRBV28 and J is TRBJ2-1; D gene uncertain. Germline V gene data show CDR1 as MDHEN and CDR2 as SYDVKM. The CDR3 length is 15 residues. The V gene lost 7 bases and the J gene lost 0 bases, with 13 bases spanning the gap. The CDR3 spells CASTTPIGSYNEQFF. CDR3 nucleotides: TGTGCCAGCACCACCCCCATCGGCTCCTACAATGAGCAGTTCTTC.

The rearrangement links TRBV18 to TRBJ1-2; 8 bases align to TRBD1. CDR1 is KGHSH, CDR2 LQKENI, per germline. The CDR3 totals 13 residues. Germline trimming cut 8 bases from V and 8 bases from J; bases unmatched to any gene: 10. The CDR3 spells CASTDLQGGGYTF. As DNA, the CDR3 is TGTGCCAGCACCGATCTACAGGGGGGCGGCTACACCTTC.

The chain combines TRBV7-2 with TRBJ2-1; 8 nucleotides agree with TRBD1. From germline, CDR1 is SGHTA and CDR2 FQGNSA. The CDR3 covers 16 residues. V shed 5 bases, J shed 1 base, and the junction held 7 bases outside the gene matches. This CDR3 reads CASSGRWDRSYNEQFF. In DNA, the CDR3 is TGTGCCAGCAGCGGTAGGTGGGACAGGTCCTACAATGAGCAGTTCTTC. Using reference TRBV7-2 and TRBJ2-1 for the parts outside the CDR3, the full variable domain is GAGVSQSPSNKVTEKGKDVELRCDPISGHTALYWYRQSLGQGLEFLIYFQGNSAPDKSGLPSDRFSAERTGGSVSTLTIQRTQQEDSAVYLCASSGRWDRSYNEQFFGPGTRLTVL.

V usage is TRBV6-6 and J usage is TRBJ2-5; 8 bases fit TRBD2. This CDR3 is 14 amino acids long. From germline, CDR1 is MNHNY and CDR2 SVGAGI (reference sequence). The ends lost 8 bases at V and 1 base at J; junction bases unmatched: 6. The CDR3 bases are TGTGCCAGCCGACCTAGCGGGTTCCAAGAGACCCAGTACTTC. This sequence encodes CASRPSGFQETQYF.

The sample holds a few counts of this clone. This chain links TRBV10-3 with TRBJ2-3; TRBD1 agrees at 9 bases. The CDR3 has 15 amino acids. Trimming removed 3 bases from V and 5 bases from J; junction bases left unmatched: 6. Germline CDR1 reads ENHRY; CDR2 reads SYGVKD. CDR3 coding DNA: TGTGCCATCAGTGATCCGGGACAGGGAAAAGATACGCAGTATTTT. Its translation is CAISDPGQGKDTQYF.

This sequence joins TRBV9 and TRBJ2-2, with 9 positions matching TRBD2. Germline V lookup: CDR1 SGDLS, CDR2 YYNGEE. The V segment lost 0 bases and the J segment 5 bases; nucleotides outside the gene matches: 5. The CDR3 spans 16 residues. The CDR3 DNA is TGTGCCAGCAGCGTAGTTAGCGGGAGAGGGACCGGGGAGCTGTTTTTT. It specifies CASSVVSGRGTGELFF.

About this clone itself: Different DNA sequences within this sample yield the same CDR3. The chain combines TRBV28 with TRBJ1-5; 7 bases match TRBD1. CDR3 length: 13 residues. The junction had 5 bases not matched to a gene; V was cut back by 8 bases and J by 4 bases. CDR1 is MDHEN and CDR2 is SYDVKM in the germline V gene. The CDR3 bases are TGTGCCAGCCGGGACAGAGATAATCAGCCCCAGCATTTT. It is translated as CASRDRDNQPQHF.